This is a list of T cell receptor beta chains from one sample in a study of shared clonotypes between healthy human individuals. Sequencing was performed with immunoSEQ multiplex PCR; in TCRdb, only in-frame clones are kept and a portion is missing. The sample lists about 530,000 clones, less than 96% occurring once. The sample comprised naive CD4+ T cells sorted from blood. Receptor source: a woman aged 25 to 45 in good health. The CDR3 runs from the conserved cysteine through the conserved F or W. D genes are given only for firm matches. Not every row has a clone size; where given, it reads once, few, many or a size class.

13	TRBV6-1	TRBD1	TRBJ2-2	.	TGTGCCAGCAGCCCTACAGGGGCCGGGGAGCTGTTTTTT	CASSPTGAGELFF
15	TRBV28	TRBD1	TRBJ2-5	.	TGTGCCAGCGACAGGGGAGCAGGGGCCCAAGAGACCCAGTACTTC	CASDRGAGAQETQYF
13	TRBV18	TRBD1	TRBJ2-5	.	TGTGCCAGCTCCGACAGGGTTCTAGAGACCCAGTACTTC	CASSDRVLETQYF
14	TRBV5-1	TRBD2	TRBJ2-5	.	TGCGCCAGCAGCTTGGCTAGCGGCCAAGAGACCCAGTACTTC	CASSLASGQETQYF
17	TRBV4-1	.	TRBJ2-5	.	TGCGCCAGCAGCCAAGGTTTGTTAGCGGATGCTCAAGAGACCCAGTACTTC	CASSQGLLADAQETQYF
13	TRBV5-1	.	TRBJ2-1	.	TGCGCCAGCAGCTTGGTCCCGTACAATGAGCAGTTCTTC	CASSLVPYNEQFF
13	TRBV11-3	.	TRBJ2-5	.	TGTGCCAGCAGCCCCTCACTAAGCGGGCCCCAGTACTTC	CASSPSLSGPQYF
15	TRBV28	.	TRBJ2-7	.	TGTGCCAGCAGTTTGGTGGGACATAACCATTACGAGCAGTACTTC	CASSLVGHNHYEQYF
13	TRBV6-5	.	TRBJ1-2	few	TGTGCCAGCAGGGGAACGAACAACTATGGCTACACCTTC	CASRGTNNYGYTF
15	TRBV5-1	.	TRBJ2-7	.	TGCGCCAGCAGCATAAGACAGCCGGACTCCTACGAGCAGTACTTC	CASSIRQPDSYEQYF
16	TRBV19	TRBD2	TRBJ2-7	.	TGTGCCAGTAGTCACGTGGGGACTAGCGGGATCTACGAGCAGTACTTC	CASSHVGTSGIYEQYF
14	TRBV11-2	TRBD1	TRBJ2-7	few	TGTGCCAGCAGCCATACAGGGGGGCCCTACGAGCAGTACTTC	CASSHTGGPYEQYF
11	TRBV20-1	.	TRBJ1-1	.	TGCAGTGTCCGGGGGAACACTGAAGCTTTCTTT	CSVRGNTEAFF
15	TRBV18	TRBD1	TRBJ2-5	.	TGTGCCAGCTCACCTTACAGGGGGCAGGAAGAGACCCAGTACTTC	CASSPYRGQEETQYF
14	TRBV5-1	.	TRBJ1-3	.	TGCGCCAGCAGCGGGGGCAGCTCTGGAAACACCATATATTTT	CASSGGSSGNTIYF
16	TRBV15	.	TRBJ1-1	once	TGTGCCACCAGCAACCCAGAGGCAGGGGTGGTCACTGAAGCTTTCTTT	CATSNPEAGVVTEAFF
15	TRBV6-1	.	TRBJ1-5	few	TGTGCCAGCAGTGGAACAGGTTATAGCAATCAGCCCCAGCATTTT	CASSGTGYSNQPQHF